The 6 T cell receptor beta chains listed next were all sequenced from one sample in a study of blood T cells in healthy people across ages. Alongside a J-beta primer mix, a sample-barcoded 5' primer served in a second PCR lasting roughly 7 to 12 cycles. Each CDR3 protein gets one entry after TCRdb re-called the 5' RACE reads with MiXCR. The repertoire includes fewer than 600,000 distinct CDR3 sequences, approximately 26% of them detected once, and about 3.3% sits in the top ten. This same sample was also part of a study on T cells of mothers and their children.

The source material was blood. The receptors were sampled from a boy aged 2 to 10 in good health.

The rearrangement joins TRBV18 to TRBJ2-1; 8 nucleotides align to TRBD2. With V trimmed by 2 bases and J by 9 bases, 6 bases remained unmatched. The CDR3 is 14 amino acids. Per germline, CDR1 KGHSH and CDR2 LQKENI. The CDR3 region has the DNA TGTGCCAGCTCACCAGGGGGACTAGTGCCTGAGCAGTTCTTC. It encodes CASSPGGLVPEQFF.

The chain is built from TRBV18 and TRBJ1-2; D not resolved. The germline CDR1 and CDR2 sequences are KGHSH and LQKENI. V was pared by 2 bases and J by 4 bases, with 11 bases between. The CDR3 is 14 residues long. Here the CDR3 reads CASSPSAASYGYTF. Here the CDR3 DNA reads TGTGCCAGCTCACCATCCGCTGCTAGCTATGGCTACACCTTC.

The chain carries TRBV7-6 and TRBJ2-1; 10 bases line up with TRBD2. The CDR3 covers 16 residues. Germline CDR1 is SGHVS and CDR2 is FNYEAQ. V was pared by 5 bases and J by 4 bases, with 8 bases of the junction left unmatched. The CDR3 loop is CASSPFLAGVYNEQFF. The DNA of the CDR3 is TGTGCCAGCAGCCCATTCCTAGCGGGGGTTTACAATGAGCAGTTCTTC.

In its sample, this clonotype was seen a few times. V gene TRBV27 combines with J gene TRBJ2-2; D may be TRBD2 (6 bases). This CDR3 contains 15 residues. V lost 4 bases and J 3 bases, leaving 12 bases between the germline ends. Germline CDR1 and CDR2: MNHEY and SMNVEV (reference sequence). CDR3 sequence (DNA): TGTGCCAGCAGTTCATTAGCGGAACACACCGGGGAGCTGTTTTTT. This gives the protein CASSSLAEHTGELFF.

The CDR3 is CASSYSGSTNEKLFF. In DNA form, the CDR3 reads TGTGCCAGCAGTTACTCAGGTTCAACTAATGAAAAACTGTTTTTT. This sequence joins TRBV6-5 and TRBJ1-4; D unresolved. CDR3 length: 15 residues. Germline V CDR1 and CDR2: MNHEY, SVGAGI. The V end was cut by 0 bases, the J end by 0 bases, with 5 bases between.

This clonotype was recorded many times. The chain combines TRBV20-1 with TRBJ1-4, with 8 bases fitting TRBD1. This CDR3 has 16 amino acids. CDR1 DFQATT and CDR2 SNEGSKA come from the germline V gene (reference sequence). J gave up 4 bases and V 2 bases, and 9 bases lay outside the gene matches. The CDR3 bases are TGCAGTGCTAGACCATCGACAGGGGCGCTTAATGAAAAACTGTTTTTT. Its protein product is CSARPSTGALNEKLFF.